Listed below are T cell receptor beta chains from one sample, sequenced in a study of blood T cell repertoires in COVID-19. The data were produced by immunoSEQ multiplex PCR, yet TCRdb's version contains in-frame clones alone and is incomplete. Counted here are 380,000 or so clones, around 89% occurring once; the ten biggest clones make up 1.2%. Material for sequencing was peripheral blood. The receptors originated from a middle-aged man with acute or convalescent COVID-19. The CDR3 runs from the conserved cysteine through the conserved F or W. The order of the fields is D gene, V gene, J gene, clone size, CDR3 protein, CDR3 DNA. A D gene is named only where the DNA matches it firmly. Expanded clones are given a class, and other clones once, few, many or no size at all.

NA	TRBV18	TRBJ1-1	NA	CASSPPQGRAEAFF	TGTGCCAGCTCACCACCACAGGGAAGAGCTGAAGCTTTCTTT
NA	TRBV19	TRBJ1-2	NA	CASSSLVGARYTF	TGTGCCAGTAGTTCCCTGGTTGGGGCCCGCTACACCTTC
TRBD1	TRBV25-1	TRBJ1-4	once	CASSAGQGWDEKLFF	TGTGCCAGCAGCGCCGGACAGGGATGGGATGAAAAACTGTTTTTT
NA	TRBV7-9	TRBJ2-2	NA	CASSLDSILSAGELFF	TGTGCCAGCAGCTTGGACAGCATCCTTAGTGCCGGGGAGCTGTTTTTT
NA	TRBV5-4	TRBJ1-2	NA	CASSLGVNYGYTF	TGTGCCAGCAGCTTAGGGGTTAACTATGGCTACACCTTC
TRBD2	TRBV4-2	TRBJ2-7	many	CASSQDNGGGYEQYF	TGTGCCAGCAGCCAAGATAACGGGGGGGGATACGAGCAGTACTTC
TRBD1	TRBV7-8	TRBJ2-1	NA	CASTRQGTASYNEQFF	TGTGCCAGCACCAGACAGGGGACAGCGTCTTACAATGAGCAGTTCTTC
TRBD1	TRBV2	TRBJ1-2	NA	CASGPDRANYGYTF	TGTGCCAGCGGACCGGACAGGGCTAACTATGGCTACACCTTC
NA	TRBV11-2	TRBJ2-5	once	CASSLERASGTQYF	TGTGCCAGCAGCTTAGAACGTGCATCAGGGACCCAGTACTTC
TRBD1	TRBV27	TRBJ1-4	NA	CASSTGAAANEKLFF	TGTGCCAGCAGCACAGGGGCCGCAGCTAATGAAAAACTGTTTTTT
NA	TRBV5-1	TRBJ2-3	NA	CASSRTRGSAETTGTDTQYF	TGCGCCAGCAGCCGGACCCGGGGGAGCGCGGAAACTACGGGCACAGATACGCAGTATTTT
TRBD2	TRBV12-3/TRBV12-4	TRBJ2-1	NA	CASTLSGIEQFF	TGTGCCAGCACTCTTAGCGGGATTGAGCAGTTCTTC
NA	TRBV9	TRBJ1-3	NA	CASSVTGLSSGNTIYF	TGTGCCAGCAGCGTTACAGGCTTAAGCTCTGGAAACACCATATATTTT
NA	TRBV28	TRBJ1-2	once	CASSSIPGREYRYYGYTF	TGTGCCAGCAGTTCAATACCGGGACGGGAGTATAGGTACTATGGCTACACCTTC
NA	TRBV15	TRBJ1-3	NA	CATSRDRGAGNTIYF	TGTGCCACCAGCAGAGATCGGGGAGCGGGAAACACCATATATTTT
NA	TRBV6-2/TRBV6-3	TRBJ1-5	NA	CASNYLNQPQHF	TGTGCCAGCAATTACCTTAATCAGCCCCAGCATTTT
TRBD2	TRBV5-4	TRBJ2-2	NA	CASSLIAGNTGELFF	TGTGCCAGCAGCTTAATAGCGGGAAACACCGGGGAGCTGTTTTTT
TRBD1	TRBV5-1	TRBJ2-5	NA	CASSLQGALGETQYF	TGCGCCAGCAGCCTACAGGGGGCGCTGGGGGAGACCCAGTACTTC
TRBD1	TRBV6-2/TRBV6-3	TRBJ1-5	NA	CASSYSEYRDRGWGNQPQHF	TGTGCCAGCAGTTACTCAGAGTACCGGGACAGGGGCTGGGGCAATCAGCCCCAGCATTTT
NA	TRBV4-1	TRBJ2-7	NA	CASSAGVLYEQYF	TGCGCCAGCAGCGCAGGGGTGCTCTACGAGCAGTACTTC
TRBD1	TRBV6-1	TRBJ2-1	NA	CASSEDREINEQFF	TGTGCCAGCAGTGAGGACAGGGAGATCAATGAGCAGTTCTTC
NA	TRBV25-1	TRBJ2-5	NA	CASTPRRPMEETQYF	TGTGCCAGCACCCCCAGGAGGCCGATGGAAGAGACCCAGTACTTC
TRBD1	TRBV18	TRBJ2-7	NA	CASSPTRTGGGEQYF	TGTGCCAGCTCACCGACTAGGACAGGGGGAGGCGAGCAGTACTTC
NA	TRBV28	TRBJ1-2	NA	CASSQQGGYGYTF	TGTGCCAGCAGTCAGCAGGGTGGCTATGGCTACACCTTC
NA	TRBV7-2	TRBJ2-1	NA	CASSREGVGYQSSYNEQFF	TGTGCCAGCAGCAGAGAGGGTGTCGGCTATCAGAGCTCCTACAATGAGCAGTTCTTC
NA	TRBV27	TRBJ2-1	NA	CASSLAPSSYNEQFF	TGTGCCAGCAGTTTAGCCCCTAGCTCCTACAATGAGCAGTTCTTC
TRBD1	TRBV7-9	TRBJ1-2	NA	CASSLGQGASYTF	TGTGCCAGCAGCTTGGGACAGGGGGCTAGCTACACCTTC
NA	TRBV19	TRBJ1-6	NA	CASSTSDRHNSPLHF	TGTGCCAGTAGTACCTCCGACAGACATAATTCACCCCTCCACTTT
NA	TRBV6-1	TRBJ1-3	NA	CASSEGTFTGNTIYF	TGTGCCAGCAGTGAAGGGACATTTACGGGAAACACCATATATTTT
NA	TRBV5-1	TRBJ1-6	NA	CASSLEGLDSPLHF	TGCGCCAGCAGCTTGGAGGGGTTGGATTCACCCCTCCACTTT
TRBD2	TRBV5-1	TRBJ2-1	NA	CASSLISPSGRPYNEQFF	TGCGCCAGCAGCTTGATTTCACCTAGCGGGAGGCCCTACAATGAGCAGTTCTTC
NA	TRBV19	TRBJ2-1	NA	CASSRLGNEQFF	TGTGCCAGTAGTAGACTCGGCAATGAGCAGTTCTTC
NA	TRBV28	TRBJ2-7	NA	CASSLGVGREAYEQYF	TGTGCCAGCAGTTTGGGTGTGGGGCGGGAAGCCTACGAGCAGTACTTC
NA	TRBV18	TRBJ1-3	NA	CASSPLRQFDTIYF	TGTGCCAGCTCACCACTCCGTCAGTTTGACACCATATATTTT
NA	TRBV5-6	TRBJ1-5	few	CASSFKGINNQPQHF	TGTGCCAGCAGCTTTAAGGGGATCAACAATCAGCCCCAGCATTTT
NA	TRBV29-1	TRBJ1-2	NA	CSVVGTGDGGYTF	TGCAGCGTTGTAGGGACGGGAGATGGCGGCTACACCTTC
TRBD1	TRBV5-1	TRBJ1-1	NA	CASSLVYRDRFLNTEAFF	TGCGCCAGCAGCTTGGTTTACCGGGACAGATTCCTGAACACGGAAGCTTTCTTT
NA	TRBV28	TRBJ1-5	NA	CASRGRAAQPQHF	TGTGCCAGCAGAGGGAGGGCGGCTCAGCCCCAGCATTTT
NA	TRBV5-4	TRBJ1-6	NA	CASSFVDRTNSPLHF	TGTGCCAGCAGTTTCGTCGACAGGACGAACTCACCCCTCCACTTT
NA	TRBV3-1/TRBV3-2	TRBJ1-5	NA	CASSQDRVQPQHF	TGTGCCAGCAGCCAAGACAGGGTTCAGCCCCAGCATTTT
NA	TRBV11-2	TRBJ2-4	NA	CASSALSGQNIQYF	TGTGCCAGCAGCGCCCTCAGCGGACAAAACATTCAGTACTTC
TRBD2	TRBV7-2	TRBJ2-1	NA	CASSLATSGGSYNEQFF	TGTGCCAGCAGCTTGGCCACTAGCGGGGGTTCCTACAATGAGCAGTTCTTC
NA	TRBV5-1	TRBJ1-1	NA	CASSLGDSMNTEAFF	TGCGCCAGCAGCTTAGGTGACAGTATGAACACTGAAGCTTTCTTT
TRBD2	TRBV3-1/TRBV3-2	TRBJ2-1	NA	CASSQMTSGNNEQFF	TGTGCCAGCAGCCAAATGACTAGCGGGAACAATGAGCAGTTCTTC
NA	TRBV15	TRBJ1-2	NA	CATSRDLEGFDYGYTF	TGTGCCACCAGCAGAGATCTGGAGGGGTTCGACTATGGCTACACCTTC
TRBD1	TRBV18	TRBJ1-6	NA	CASSLSPGQVSPLHF	TGTGCCAGCTCACTCAGTCCGGGACAGGTCTCACCCCTCCACTTT
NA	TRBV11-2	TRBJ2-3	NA	CASSIRDTSTDTQYF	TGTGCCAGCAGTATCAGGGACACGAGCACAGATACGCAGTATTTT
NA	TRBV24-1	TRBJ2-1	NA	CATSDPYRASYNEQFF	TGTGCCACCAGTGATCCCTACAGGGCGTCCTACAATGAGCAGTTCTTC
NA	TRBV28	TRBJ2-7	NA	CASRGGSNWRTYEQYF	TGTGCCAGCAGGGGCGGTTCCAACTGGCGGACTTACGAGCAGTACTTC
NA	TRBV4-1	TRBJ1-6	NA	CASSTYPAGSGSPLHF	TGCGCCAGCAGCACATACCCTGCGGGCAGCGGTTCACCCCTCCACTTT
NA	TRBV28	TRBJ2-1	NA	CASSTWTTNFNNEQFF	TGTGCCAGCAGTACCTGGACTACCAACTTCAACAATGAGCAGTTCTTC
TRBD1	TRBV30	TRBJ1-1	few	CAWSELDRGLTEAFF	TGTGCCTGGAGTGAGCTCGACAGGGGTCTCACTGAAGCTTTCTTT
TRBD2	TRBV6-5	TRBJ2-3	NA	CASSYSGGKNTQYF	TGTGCCAGCAGTTACTCGGGGGGGAAGAATACGCAGTATTTT
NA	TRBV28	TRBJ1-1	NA	CACRTALFEAFF	TGTGCCTGCAGGACAGCGCTATTCGAAGCTTTCTTT
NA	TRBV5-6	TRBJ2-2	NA	CASSFGTGELFF	TGTGCCAGCAGCTTCGGGACCGGGGAGCTGTTTTTT
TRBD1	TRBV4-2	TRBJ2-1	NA	CASSQVAGGFSYNEQFF	TGTGCCAGCAGCCAGGTTGCAGGGGGATTCTCCTACAATGAGCAGTTCTTC
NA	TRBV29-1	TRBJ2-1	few	CSAGDEQFF	TGCAGCGCAGGGGATGAGCAGTTCTTC
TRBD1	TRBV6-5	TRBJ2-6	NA	CASSDRDVANVLTF	TGTGCCAGCAGCGACAGGGATGTGGCCAACGTCCTGACTTTC
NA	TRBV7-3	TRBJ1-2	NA	CASSLNPSPVGGSDYGYTF	TGTGCCAGCAGCTTAAACCCTTCTCCGGTCGGGGGAAGCGACTATGGCTACACCTTC